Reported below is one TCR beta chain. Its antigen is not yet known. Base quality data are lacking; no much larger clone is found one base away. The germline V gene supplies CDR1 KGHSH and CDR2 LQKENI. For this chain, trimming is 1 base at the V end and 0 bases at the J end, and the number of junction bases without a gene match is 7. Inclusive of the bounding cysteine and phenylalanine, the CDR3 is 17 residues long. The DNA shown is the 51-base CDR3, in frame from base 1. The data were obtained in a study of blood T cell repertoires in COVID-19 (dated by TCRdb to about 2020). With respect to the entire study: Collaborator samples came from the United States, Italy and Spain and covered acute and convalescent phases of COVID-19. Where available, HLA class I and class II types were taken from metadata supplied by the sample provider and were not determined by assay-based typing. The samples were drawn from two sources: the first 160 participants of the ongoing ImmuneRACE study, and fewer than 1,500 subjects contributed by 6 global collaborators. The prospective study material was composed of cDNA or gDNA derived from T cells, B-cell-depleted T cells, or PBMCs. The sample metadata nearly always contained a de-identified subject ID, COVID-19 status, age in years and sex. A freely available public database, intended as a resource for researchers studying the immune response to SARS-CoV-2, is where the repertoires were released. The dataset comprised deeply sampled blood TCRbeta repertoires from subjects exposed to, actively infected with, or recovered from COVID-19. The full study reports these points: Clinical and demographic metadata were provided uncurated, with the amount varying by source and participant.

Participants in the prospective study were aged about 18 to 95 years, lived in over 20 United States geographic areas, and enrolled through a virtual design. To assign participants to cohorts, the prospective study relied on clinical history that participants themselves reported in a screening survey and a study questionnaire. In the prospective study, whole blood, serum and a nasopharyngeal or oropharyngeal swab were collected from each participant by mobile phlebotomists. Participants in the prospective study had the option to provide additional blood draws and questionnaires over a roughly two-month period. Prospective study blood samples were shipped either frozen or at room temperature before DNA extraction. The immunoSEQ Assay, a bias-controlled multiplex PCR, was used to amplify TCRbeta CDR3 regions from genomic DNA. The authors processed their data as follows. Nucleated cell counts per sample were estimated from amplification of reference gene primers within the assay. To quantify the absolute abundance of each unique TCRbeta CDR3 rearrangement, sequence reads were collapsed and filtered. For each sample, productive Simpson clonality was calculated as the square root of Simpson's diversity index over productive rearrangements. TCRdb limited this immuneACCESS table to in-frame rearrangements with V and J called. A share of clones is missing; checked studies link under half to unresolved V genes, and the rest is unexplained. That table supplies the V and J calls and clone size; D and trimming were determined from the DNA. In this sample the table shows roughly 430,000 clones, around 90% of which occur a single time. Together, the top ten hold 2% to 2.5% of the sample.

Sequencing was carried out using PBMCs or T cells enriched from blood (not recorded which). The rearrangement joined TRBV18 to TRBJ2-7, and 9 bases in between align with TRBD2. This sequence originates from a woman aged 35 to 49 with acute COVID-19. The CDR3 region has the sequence CASSPRASGGSSYEQYF. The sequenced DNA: TGTGCCAGCTCACCACGGGCCAGCGGGGGGAGCTCCTACGAGCAGTACTTC.